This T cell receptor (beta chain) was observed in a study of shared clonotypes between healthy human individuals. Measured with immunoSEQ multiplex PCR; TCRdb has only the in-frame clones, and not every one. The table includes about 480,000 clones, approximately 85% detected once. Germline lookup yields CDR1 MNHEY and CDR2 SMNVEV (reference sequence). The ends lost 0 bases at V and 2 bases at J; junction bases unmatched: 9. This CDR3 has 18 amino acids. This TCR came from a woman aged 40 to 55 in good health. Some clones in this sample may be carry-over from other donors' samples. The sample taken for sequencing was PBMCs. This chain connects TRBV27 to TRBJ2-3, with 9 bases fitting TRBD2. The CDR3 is CASSLSGLAWAHTDTQYF. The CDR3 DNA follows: TGTGCCAGCAGTTTATCGGGACTAGCATGGGCTCACACAGATACGCAGTATTTT.